These 14 T cell receptor beta chains were all obtained from the same sample, sequenced in a study of CD8+ T cells in alopecia areata. RNA was isolated and reverse transcribed to cDNA, the sequencing template. Data came from immunoSEQ multiplex PCR; TCRdb stores just in-frame clones and leaves some out. The sample consists of about 30,000 clones, around two thirds of them appearing once. The sequencing sample was made of NKG2D-high CD8+ T cells sorted from blood. These receptors came from a human donor with alopecia areata.

V usage is TRBV27 and J usage is TRBJ2-7; perhaps TRBD1 as D (6 bases). The CDR3 totals 13 residues. V lost 7 bases to trimming and J lost 1 base, with 11 bases between them. Germline V gene lookup returns CDR1 MNHEY and CDR2 SMNVEV (reference sequence). The CDR3: CASKVGGSYEQYF. CDR3 nucleotide sequence: TGTGCCAGCAAGGTAGGGGGTTCCTACGAGCAGTACTTC.

The chain couples TRBV29-1 to TRBJ2-1; D is undetermined. CDR1 is SQVTM, CDR2 ANQGSEA, per germline. The CDR3 totals 14 residues. V lost 7 bases and J lost 0, with 13 bases in between. The CDR3 region is CSALQNPSYNEQFF. The CDR3, as DNA: TGCAGCGCCCTACAGAACCCCTCCTACAATGAGCAGTTCTTC.

The chain links TRBV9 to TRBJ2-2, with D maybe TRBD2 (5 bases). Per the germline V gene, CDR1 is SGDLS and CDR2 is YYNGEE. The V end lost 0 bases, the J end lost 6 bases, and 15 bases lay between the germline ends. The CDR3 runs 16 residues. CDR3 loop: CASSVGGPHTAGELFF. The CDR3 DNA reads TGTGCCAGCAGCGTAGGAGGGCCCCATACGGCCGGGGAGCTGTTTTTT.

This clone showed up just a few times. The chain has TRBV18 and TRBJ2-7; a weak D match, TRBD2 (5 bases). CDR3 length: 13 amino acids. V lost 6 bases to trimming and J lost 0 bases, with 9 bases between them. The germline CDR1 and CDR2 sequences are KGHSH and LQKENI. The CDR3 region has the DNA TGTGCCAGCTCGGACGGGGACTCCTACGAGCAGTACTTC. Translated, it gives CASSDGDSYEQYF.

The chain recombines TRBV7-9 with TRBJ2-7, with D possibly called TRBD1 or TRBD2 (6 bases each). V was trimmed by 8 bases and J by 2 bases, leaving 16 bases between them. The CDR3 is 14 residues long. Germline V CDR1 and CDR2: SEHNR, FQNEAQ (reference sequence). CDR3 sequence reads: CASRPGGDPYEQYF. The CDR3 DNA follows: TGTGCCAGCCGCCCCGGGGGCGACCCCTACGAGCAGTACTTC.

This clone was observed a handful of times. This chain connects TRBV29-1 to TRBJ2-3; a possible D gene is TRBD2 (5 bases). Germline V gene data show CDR1 as SQVTM and CDR2 as ANQGSEA. The CDR3 is 13 amino acids. Deletions cut 6 bases from V and 4 bases from J, with 14 bases between. The CDR3 here is CSVPAVRADTQYF. The CDR3 DNA is TGCAGCGTCCCGGCCGTGAGGGCAGATACGCAGTATTTT.

This chain joins TRBV6-1 and TRBJ2-7, with D perhaps TRBD1 (6 bases). V was shortened by 6 bases and J by 3 bases, with 15 bases between the two germline ends. The CDR3 is 14 amino acids. Germline loops: CDR1 MNHNS, CDR2 SASEGT. The CDR3 sequence: CASSPDRSYYEQYF. In nucleotides, the CDR3 is TGTGCCAGCAGCCCCGACAGGTCCTACTACGAGCAGTACTTC.

This clone has only a few counts. This chain links TRBV29-1 with TRBJ2-7; 12 nucleotides match TRBD2. The J segment lost 0 bases and the V segment lost 4 bases, leaving 7 bases of the junction unmatched. This CDR3 contains 16 residues. Germline CDR1 SQVTM, CDR2 ANQGSEA. The CDR3 sequence is CSVAGLAGGGSYEQYF. The CDR3 DNA sequence: TGCAGCGTTGCGGGGCTAGCGGGAGGGGGCTCCTACGAGCAGTACTTC.

The chain recombines TRBV15 with TRBJ2-3; a weak D match, TRBD2 (6 bases). Per germline, CDR1 LNHNV and CDR2 YYDKDF (reference sequence). The CDR3 sequence is 15 residues long. Trimming removed 4 bases at V and 0 bases at J, with 11 bases between. The CDR3 DNA sequence: TGTGCCACCAGCATGCTAGCGTTTAGCACAGATACGCAGTATTTT. This encodes CATSMLAFSTDTQYF.

The chain couples TRBV6-6 to TRBJ1-2; 7 positions agree with TRBD1. Germline trimming cut 4 bases from V and 1 base from J; bases unmatched to any gene: 9. The CDR3 has 16 amino acids. Germline CDR1 is MNHNY and CDR2 is SVGAGI (reference sequence). The CDR3 region is CASSSYTGQDNYGYTF. The CDR3, as DNA: TGTGCCAGCAGTTCGTATACTGGACAGGATAACTATGGCTACACCTTC.

This clone turned up a few times. This chain uses TRBV4-2 with TRBJ2-7, with D possibly being TRBD1 or TRBD2 (5 bases each). This CDR3 spans 14 amino acids. CDR1 is LGHNA, CDR2 YNFKEQ, per germline. V was clipped by 4 bases and J by 0 bases, with 10 bases between them. The DNA of the CDR3 is TGTGCCAGCAGCCTCGCCGGGGCCTCCTACGAGCAGTACTTC. This translates into CASSLAGASYEQYF.

The chain joins TRBV4-2 to TRBJ2-7; TRBD2 agrees at 11 bases. Germline V CDR1 and CDR2: LGHNA, YNFKEQ. This CDR3 region has 14 residues. The V and J ends lost 5 bases and 7 bases, in that order; junction bases with no gene match: 7. CDR3 loop: CASSFSGRAEEQYF. The CDR3 nucleotides read TGTGCCAGCAGCTTTAGCGGGAGGGCCGAAGAGCAGTACTTC.

The rearrangement uses TRBV28 and TRBJ1-2; D may be TRBD1 (6 bases). Trimming left V 6 bases short and J 4 bases short, with 12 bases between. Looked up from germline, CDR1 is MDHEN and CDR2 is SYDVKM. The CDR3 has 13 residues. CDR3 nucleotides: TGTGCCAGCAGCCAACAGGGATTCTATGGCTACACCTTC. Protein sequence: CASSQQGFYGYTF.

V usage is TRBV28 and J usage is TRBJ1-4; D is possibly TRBD1 (6 bases). The length of the CDR3 is 15 residues. The V end lost 2 bases, the J end lost 8 bases, and 15 bases lay between the germline ends. Germline V gene data show CDR1 as MDHEN and CDR2 as SYDVKM. The CDR3, as DNA: TGTGCCAGCAGTTTAGAAGGGGGGGTTAGAGAAAAACTGTTTTTT. This codes for CASSLEGGVREKLFF.